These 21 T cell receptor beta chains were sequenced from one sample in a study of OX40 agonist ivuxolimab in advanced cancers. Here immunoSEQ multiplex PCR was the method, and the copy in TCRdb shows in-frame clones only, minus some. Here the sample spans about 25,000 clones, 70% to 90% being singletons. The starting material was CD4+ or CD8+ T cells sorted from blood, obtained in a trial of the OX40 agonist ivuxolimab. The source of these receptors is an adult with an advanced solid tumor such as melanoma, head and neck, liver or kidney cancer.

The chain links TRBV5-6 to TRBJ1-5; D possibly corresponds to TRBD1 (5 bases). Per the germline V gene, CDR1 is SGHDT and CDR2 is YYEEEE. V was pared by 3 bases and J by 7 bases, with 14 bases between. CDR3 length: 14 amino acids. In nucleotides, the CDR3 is TGTGCCAGCAGCTCGTGGGGGGGTCTCCAGCCCCAGCATTTT. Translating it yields CASSSWGGLQPQHF.

The CDR3 nucleotides read TGTGCCACCAGCATTGCTGCATCGCGGAGGCAGAGCGGGGAGCTGTTTTTT. Translation: CATSIAASRRQSGELFF. This chain links TRBV15 with TRBJ2-2; maybe TRBD2 (5 bases). The CDR3 runs 17 residues. From germline, CDR1 is LNHNV and CDR2 YYDKDF (reference sequence). Deletions cut 4 bases from V and 7 bases from J, with 22 bases between.

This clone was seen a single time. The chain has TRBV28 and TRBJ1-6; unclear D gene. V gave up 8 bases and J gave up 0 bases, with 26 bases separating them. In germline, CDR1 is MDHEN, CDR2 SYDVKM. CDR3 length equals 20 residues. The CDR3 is CASYPSVYRGKSSYNSPLHF. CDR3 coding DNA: TGTGCCAGCTACCCTTCGGTCTACAGAGGAAAGAGCTCCTATAATTCACCCCTCCACTTT.

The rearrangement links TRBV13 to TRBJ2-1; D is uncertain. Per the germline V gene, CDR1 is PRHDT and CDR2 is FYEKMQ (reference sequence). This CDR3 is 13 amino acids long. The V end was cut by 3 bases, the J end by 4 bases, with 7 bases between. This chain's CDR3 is CASSFRQYNEQFF. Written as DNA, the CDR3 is TGTGCCAGCAGCTTTCGTCAGTACAATGAGCAGTTCTTC.

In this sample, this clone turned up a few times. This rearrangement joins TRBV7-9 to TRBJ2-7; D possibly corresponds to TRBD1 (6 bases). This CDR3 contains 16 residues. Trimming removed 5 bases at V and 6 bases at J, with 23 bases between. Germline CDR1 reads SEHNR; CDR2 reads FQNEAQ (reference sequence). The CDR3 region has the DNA TGTGCCAGCAGCCCGATGGGATGGACAGAGGGCCGCGAGCAGTACTTC. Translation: CASSPMGWTEGREQYF.

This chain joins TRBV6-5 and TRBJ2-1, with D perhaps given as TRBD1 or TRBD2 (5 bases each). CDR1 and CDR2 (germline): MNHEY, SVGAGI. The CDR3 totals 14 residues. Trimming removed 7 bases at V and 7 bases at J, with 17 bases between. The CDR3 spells CASMFEGTLNEQFF. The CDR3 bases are TGTGCCAGCATGTTTGAAGGGACGTTGAATGAGCAGTTCTTC.

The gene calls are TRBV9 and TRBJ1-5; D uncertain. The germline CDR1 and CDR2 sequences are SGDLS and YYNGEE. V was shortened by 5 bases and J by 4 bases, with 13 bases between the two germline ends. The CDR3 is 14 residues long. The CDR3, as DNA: TGTGCCAGCAGTGTGGAAGGGCGGAATCAGCCCCAGCATTTT. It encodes CASSVEGRNQPQHF.

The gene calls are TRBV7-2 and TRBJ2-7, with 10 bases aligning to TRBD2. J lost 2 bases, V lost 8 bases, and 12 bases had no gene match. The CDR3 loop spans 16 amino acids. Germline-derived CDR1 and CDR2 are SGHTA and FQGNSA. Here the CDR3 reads CASGDRAGGPAYEQYF. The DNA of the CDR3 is TGTGCCAGCGGGGACAGAGCGGGAGGGCCAGCCTACGAGCAGTACTTC.

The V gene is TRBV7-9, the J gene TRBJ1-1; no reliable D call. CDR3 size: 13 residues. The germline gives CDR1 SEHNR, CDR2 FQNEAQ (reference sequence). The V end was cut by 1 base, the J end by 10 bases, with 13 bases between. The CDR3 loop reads CASSLVYWEGAFF. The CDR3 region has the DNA TGTGCCAGCAGCTTAGTTTATTGGGAAGGAGCTTTCTTT.

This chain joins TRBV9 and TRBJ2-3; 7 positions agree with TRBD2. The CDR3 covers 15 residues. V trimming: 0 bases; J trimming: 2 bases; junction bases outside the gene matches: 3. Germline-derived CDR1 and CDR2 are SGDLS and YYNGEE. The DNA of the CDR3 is TGTGCCAGCAGCGTAGCGGGGGGTCTCACAGATACGCAGTATTTT. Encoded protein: CASSVAGGLTDTQYF.

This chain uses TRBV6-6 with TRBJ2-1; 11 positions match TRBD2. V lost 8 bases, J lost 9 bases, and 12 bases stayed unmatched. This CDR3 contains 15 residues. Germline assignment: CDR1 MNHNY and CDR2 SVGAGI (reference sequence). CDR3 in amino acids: CASQRPSGGHIEQFF. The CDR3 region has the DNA TGTGCCAGCCAACGGCCTAGCGGGGGGCATATTGAGCAGTTCTTC.

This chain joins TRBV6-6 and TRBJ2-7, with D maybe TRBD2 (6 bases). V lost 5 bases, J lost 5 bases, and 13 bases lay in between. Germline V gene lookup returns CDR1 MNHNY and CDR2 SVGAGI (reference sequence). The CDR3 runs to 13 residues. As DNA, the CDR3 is TGTGCCAGCAGTCCCCGGGAGTTGGACGAGCAGTACTTC. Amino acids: CASSPRELDEQYF.

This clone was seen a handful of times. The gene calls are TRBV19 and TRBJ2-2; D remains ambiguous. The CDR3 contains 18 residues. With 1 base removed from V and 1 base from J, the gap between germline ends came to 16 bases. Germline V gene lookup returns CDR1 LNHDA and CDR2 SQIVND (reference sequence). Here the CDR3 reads CASSIAFWRGLNTGELFF. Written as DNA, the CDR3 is TGTGCCAGTAGTATAGCCTTCTGGAGAGGCCTGAACACCGGGGAGCTGTTTTTT.

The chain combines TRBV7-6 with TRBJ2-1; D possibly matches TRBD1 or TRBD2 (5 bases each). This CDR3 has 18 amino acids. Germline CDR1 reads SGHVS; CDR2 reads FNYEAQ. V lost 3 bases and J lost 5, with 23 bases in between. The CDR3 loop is CASSFLIGEIEEDNEQFF. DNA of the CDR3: TGTGCCAGCAGCTTCTTAATAGGGGAGATAGAGGAGGACAATGAGCAGTTCTTC.

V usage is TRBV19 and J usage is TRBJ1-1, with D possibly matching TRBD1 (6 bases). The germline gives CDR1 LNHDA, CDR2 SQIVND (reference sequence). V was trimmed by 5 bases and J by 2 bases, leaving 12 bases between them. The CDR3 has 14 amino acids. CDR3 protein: CASSAGQANTEAFF. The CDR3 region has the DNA TGTGCCAGTAGTGCGGGACAAGCAAACACTGAAGCTTTCTTT.

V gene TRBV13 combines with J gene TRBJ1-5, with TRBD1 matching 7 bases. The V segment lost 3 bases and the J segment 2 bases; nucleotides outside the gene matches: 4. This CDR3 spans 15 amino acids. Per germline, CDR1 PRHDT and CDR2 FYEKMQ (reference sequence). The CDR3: CASSFTGDGNQPQHF. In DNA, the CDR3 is TGTGCCAGCAGCTTTACAGGGGATGGCAATCAGCCCCAGCATTTT.

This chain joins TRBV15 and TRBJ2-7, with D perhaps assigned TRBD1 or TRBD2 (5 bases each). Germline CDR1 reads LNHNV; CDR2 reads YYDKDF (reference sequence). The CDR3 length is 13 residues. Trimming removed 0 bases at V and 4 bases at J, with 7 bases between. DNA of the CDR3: TGTGCCACCAGCAGAGATGGGGGTTACGAGCAGTACTTC. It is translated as CATSRDGGYEQYF.

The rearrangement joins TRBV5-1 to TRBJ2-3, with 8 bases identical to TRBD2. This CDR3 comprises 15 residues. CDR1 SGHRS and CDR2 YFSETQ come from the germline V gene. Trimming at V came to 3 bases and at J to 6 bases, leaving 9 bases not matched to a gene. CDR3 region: CASSSTLAGSDTQYF. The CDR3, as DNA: TGCGCCAGCAGCTCTACTCTAGCGGGCTCGGATACGCAGTATTTT.

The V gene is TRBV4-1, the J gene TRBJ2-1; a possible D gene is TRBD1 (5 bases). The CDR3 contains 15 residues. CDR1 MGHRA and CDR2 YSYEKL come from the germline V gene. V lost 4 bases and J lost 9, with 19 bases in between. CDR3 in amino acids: CASSPTVRGGREQFF. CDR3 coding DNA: TGCGCCAGCAGCCCAACAGTAAGGGGTGGACGTGAGCAGTTCTTC.

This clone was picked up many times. As DNA, the CDR3 is TGTGCCAGTAGTATCGGGACTAACTACGAGCAGTACTTC. It specifies CASSIGTNYEQYF. The rearrangement uses TRBV19 and TRBJ2-7; 7 bases are a match to TRBD2. V shed 3 bases and J 3 bases; nucleotides not matched to a gene: 2. There are 13 residues in the CDR3. CDR1 is LNHDA, CDR2 SQIVND, per germline (reference sequence).

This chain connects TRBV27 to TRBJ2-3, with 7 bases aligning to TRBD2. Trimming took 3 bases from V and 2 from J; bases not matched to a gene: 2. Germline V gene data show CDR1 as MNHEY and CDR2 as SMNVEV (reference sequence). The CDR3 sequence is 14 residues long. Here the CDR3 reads CASSFSGYTDTQYF. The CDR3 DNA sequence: TGTGCCAGCAGTTTTAGCGGGTACACAGATACGCAGTATTTT.